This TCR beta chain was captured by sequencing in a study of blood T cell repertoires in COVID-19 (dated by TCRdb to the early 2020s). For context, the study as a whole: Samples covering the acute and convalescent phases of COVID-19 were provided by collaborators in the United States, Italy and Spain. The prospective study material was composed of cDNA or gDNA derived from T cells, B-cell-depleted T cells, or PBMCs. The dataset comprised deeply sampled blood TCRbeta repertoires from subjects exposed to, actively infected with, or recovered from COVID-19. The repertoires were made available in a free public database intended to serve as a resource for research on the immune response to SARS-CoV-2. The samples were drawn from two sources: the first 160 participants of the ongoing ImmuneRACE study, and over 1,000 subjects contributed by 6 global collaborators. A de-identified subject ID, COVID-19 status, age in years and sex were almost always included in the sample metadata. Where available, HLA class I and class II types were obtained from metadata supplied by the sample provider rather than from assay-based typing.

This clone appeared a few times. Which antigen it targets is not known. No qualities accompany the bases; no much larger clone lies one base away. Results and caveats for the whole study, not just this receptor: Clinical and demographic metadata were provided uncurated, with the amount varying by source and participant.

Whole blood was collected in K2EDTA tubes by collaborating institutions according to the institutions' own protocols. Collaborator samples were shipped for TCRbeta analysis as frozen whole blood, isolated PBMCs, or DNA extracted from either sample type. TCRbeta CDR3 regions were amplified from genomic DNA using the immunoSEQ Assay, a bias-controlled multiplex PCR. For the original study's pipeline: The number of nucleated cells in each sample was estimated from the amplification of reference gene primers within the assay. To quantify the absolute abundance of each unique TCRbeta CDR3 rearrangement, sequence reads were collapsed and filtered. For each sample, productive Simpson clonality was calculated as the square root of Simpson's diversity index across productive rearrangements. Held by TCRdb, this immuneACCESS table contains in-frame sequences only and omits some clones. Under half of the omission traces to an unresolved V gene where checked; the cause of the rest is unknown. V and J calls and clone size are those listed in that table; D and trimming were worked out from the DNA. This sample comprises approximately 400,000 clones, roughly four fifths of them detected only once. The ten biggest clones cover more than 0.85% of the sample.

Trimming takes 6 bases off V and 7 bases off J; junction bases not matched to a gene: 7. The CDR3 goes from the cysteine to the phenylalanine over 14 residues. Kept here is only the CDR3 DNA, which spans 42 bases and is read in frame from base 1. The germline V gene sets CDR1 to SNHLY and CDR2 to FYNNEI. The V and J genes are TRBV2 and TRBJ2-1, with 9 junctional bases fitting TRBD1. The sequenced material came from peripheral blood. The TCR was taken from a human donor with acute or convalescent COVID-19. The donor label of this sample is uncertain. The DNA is TGTGCCAGCAGGGTGGACAGGGGTTTGAATGAGCAGTTCTTC. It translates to CASRVDRGLNEQFF.